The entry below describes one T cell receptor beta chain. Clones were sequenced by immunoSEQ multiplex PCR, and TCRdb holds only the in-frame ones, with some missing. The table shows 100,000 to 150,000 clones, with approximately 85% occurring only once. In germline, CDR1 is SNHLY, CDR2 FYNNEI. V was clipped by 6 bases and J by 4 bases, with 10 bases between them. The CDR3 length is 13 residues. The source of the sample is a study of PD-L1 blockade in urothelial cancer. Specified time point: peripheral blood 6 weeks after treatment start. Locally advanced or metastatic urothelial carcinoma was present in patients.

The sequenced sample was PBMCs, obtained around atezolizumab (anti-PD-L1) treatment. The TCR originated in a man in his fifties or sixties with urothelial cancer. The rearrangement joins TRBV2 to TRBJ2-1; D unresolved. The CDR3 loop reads CASRGPLYNEQFF. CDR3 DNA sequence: TGTGCCAGCAGGGGCCCCCTTTACAATGAGCAGTTCTTC.